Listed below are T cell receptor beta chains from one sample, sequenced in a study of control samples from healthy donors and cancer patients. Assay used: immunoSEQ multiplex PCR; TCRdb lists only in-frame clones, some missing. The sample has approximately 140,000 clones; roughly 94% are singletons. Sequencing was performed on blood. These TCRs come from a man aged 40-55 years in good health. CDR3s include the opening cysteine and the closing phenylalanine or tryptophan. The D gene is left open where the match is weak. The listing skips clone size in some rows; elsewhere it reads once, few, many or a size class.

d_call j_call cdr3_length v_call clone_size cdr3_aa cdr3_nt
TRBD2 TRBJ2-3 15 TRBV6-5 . CASSYFAGGTDTQYF TGTGCCAGCAGTTACTTTGCGGGAGGGACAGATACGCAGTATTTT
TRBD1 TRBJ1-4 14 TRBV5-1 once CASTTGATNEKLFF TGCGCCAGCACAACAGGGGCAACTAATGAAAAACTGTTTTTT
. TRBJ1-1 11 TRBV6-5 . CASILNTEAFF TGTGCCAGCATTCTAAACACTGAAGCTTTCTTT
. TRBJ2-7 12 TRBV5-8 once CASSLWKGEQYF TGTGCCAGCAGCTTATGGAAAGGCGAGCAGTACTTC
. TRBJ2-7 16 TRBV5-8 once CASSFRPPRGSYEQYF TGTGCCAGCAGCTTCCGGCCGCCGCGTGGCTCCTACGAGCAGTACTTC
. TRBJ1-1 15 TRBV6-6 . CASNRLSTSGTEAFF TGTGCCAGCAACAGGCTAAGCACGTCGGGGACTGAAGCTTTCTTT
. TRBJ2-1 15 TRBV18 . CASSPESGRDNEQFF TGTGCCAGCTCACCGGAATCAGGAAGGGACAATGAGCAGTTCTTC
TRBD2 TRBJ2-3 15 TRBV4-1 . CASSQQLAGADTQYF TGCGCCAGCAGCCAGCAACTAGCGGGAGCAGATACGCAGTATTTT
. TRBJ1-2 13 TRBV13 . CASSSPIDYGYTF TGTGCCAGCAGCTCGCCCATTGACTATGGCTACACCTTC
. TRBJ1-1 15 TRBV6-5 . CASSYGGPTNTEAFF TGTGCCAGCAGTTACGGGGGACCGACGAACACTGAAGCTTTCTTT
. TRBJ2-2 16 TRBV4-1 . CASSQEKQGRSGELFF TGCGCCAGCAGCCAAGAGAAGCAGGGGAGGTCCGGGGAGCTGTTTTTT
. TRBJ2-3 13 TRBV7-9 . CASSQGNRDPQYF TGTGCCAGCAGCCAGGGGAATAGAGACCCGCAGTATTTT
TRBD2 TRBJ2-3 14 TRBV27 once CASSLTSGTDTQYF TGTGCCAGCAGTTTGACTAGCGGCACAGATACGCAGTATTTT
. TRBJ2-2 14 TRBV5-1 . CASSLGGMAGELFF TGCGCCAGCAGCTTGGGAGGGATGGCCGGGGAGCTGTTTTTT